Following are 26 T cell receptor beta chains from one sample sequenced in a study of blood T cell repertoires in COVID-19. Method: immunoSEQ multiplex PCR; TCRdb's copy keeps in-frame clones and lacks some. The sample lists 190,000 or so clones; more than 70% were seen once. The specimen was peripheral blood. These receptor sequences come from a man in his fifties with active or convalescent COVID-19.

The rearrangement joins TRBV7-2 to TRBJ1-1; a possible D gene is TRBD1 (5 bases). V was shortened by 6 bases and J by 0 bases, with 14 bases between the two germline ends. The germline V gene encodes CDR1 SGHTA and CDR2 FQGNSA. There are 15 residues in the CDR3. CDR3 DNA: TGTGCCAGCAGTTTTAGCGGACAATTGAACACTGAAGCTTTCTTT. As protein: CASSFSGQLNTEAFF.

V gene TRBV12-3 or TRBV12-4 combines with J gene TRBJ1-1, with D tentatively TRBD1 (5 bases). Deletions cut 6 bases from V and 8 bases from J, with 13 bases between. CDR3 length: 12 amino acids. CDR3: CASSRPGGEAFF. CDR3 sequence (DNA): TGTGCCAGCAGCCGCCCGGGGGGAGAAGCTTTCTTT.

The rearrangement joins TRBV10-1 to TRBJ2-7, with D unresolved. CDR1 WNHNN and CDR2 SYGVQD come from the germline V gene (reference sequence). The V end lost 5 bases, the J end lost 6 bases, and 14 bases lay between the germline ends. This CDR3 is 13 amino acids long. CDR3 loop: CASSTLGDTEQYF. CDR3 DNA: TGCGCCAGCAGTACCCTGGGCGATACCGAGCAGTACTTC.

The J gene is TRBJ1-2, the V gene TRBV5-4; 8 bases agree with TRBD1. The CDR3 loop spans 15 amino acids. The V segment lost 4 bases and the J segment 4 bases; nucleotides outside the gene matches: 9. Germline V gives CDR1 SGHNT, CDR2 YYREEE (reference sequence). The CDR3: CASSLQQGGFYGYTF. CDR3 nucleotide sequence: TGTGCCAGCAGCCTCCAACAGGGGGGTTTCTATGGCTACACCTTC. The full variable domain, its missing parts supplied by reference TRBV5-4 and TRBJ1-2, is ETGVTQSPTHLIKTRGQQVTLRCSSQSGHNTVSWYQQALGQGPQFIFQYYREEENGRGNFPPRFSGLQFPNYSSELNVNALELDDSALYLCASSLQQGGFYGYTFGSGTRLTVV.

The rearrangement joins TRBV28 to TRBJ2-7; D call uncertain. This CDR3 contains 14 residues. V lost 3 bases, J lost 0 bases, and 9 bases lay in between. Per the germline V gene, CDR1 is MDHEN and CDR2 is SYDVKM. CDR3 nucleotides: TGTGCCAGCAGTTTCGTCGGCGGCTCCTACGAGCAGTACTTC. It is translated as CASSFVGGSYEQYF.

The DNA of the CDR3 is TGTGCCAGCAGTCAGCGGTTCGCGGGGAATGAGCAGTTCTTC. Its translation is CASSQRFAGNEQFF. The chain recombines TRBV7-8 with TRBJ2-1; tentative D call: TRBD2 (6 bases). CDR1 and CDR2 from the germline V gene are SGHVS and FQNEAQ. The CDR3 covers 14 residues. The V end was cut by 6 bases, the J end by 7 bases, with 16 bases between. The full variable domain, its missing parts supplied by reference TRBV7-8 and TRBJ2-1, is GAGVSQSPRYKVAKRGQDVALRCDPISGHVSLFWYQQALGQGPEFLTYFQNEAQLDKSGLPSDRFFAERPEGSVSTLKIQRTQQEDSAVYLCASSQRFAGNEQFFGPGTRLTVL.

The V and J genes are TRBV6-5 and TRBJ1-3; a possible D gene is TRBD1 (6 bases). V was trimmed by 10 bases and J by 2 bases, leaving 15 bases between them. This CDR3 contains 14 residues. In germline, CDR1 is MNHEY, CDR2 SVGAGI. The CDR3 DNA reads as TGTGCCACCTCCGGGACAATGACTGGAAACACCATATATTTT. It encodes CATSGTMTGNTIYF.

CDR3 residues: CASSLSTDTQYF. The CDR3 DNA follows: TGTGCCAGCAGCCTTAGCACAGATACGCAGTATTTT. The chain links TRBV5-5 to TRBJ2-3, with D hard to call. Germline V gene data show CDR1 as SGHKS and CDR2 as YYEKEE (reference sequence). The CDR3 runs to 12 residues. Between the trimmed V and J ends, which lost 4 bases and 0 bases, there was a span of 3 bases.

V usage is TRBV5-4 and J usage is TRBJ1-1; weak D call: TRBD1 (6 bases). Looked up from germline, CDR1 is SGHNT and CDR2 is YYREEE (reference sequence). Trimming left V 0 bases short and J 6 bases short, with 15 bases between. There are 15 residues in the CDR3. In nucleotides, the CDR3 is TGTGCCAGCAGCTTGGAGGCCAGGGGTTTCGCTGAAGCTTTCTTT. It specifies CASSLEARGFAEAFF.

The chain joins TRBV11-3 to TRBJ1-1, with D tentatively TRBD1 (5 bases). V was pared by 5 bases and J by 5 bases, with 12 bases between. The CDR3 runs to 13 residues. The germline gives CDR1 SGHNT, CDR2 YENEEA. CDR3 in amino acids: CASSLTQGTEAFF. The CDR3 DNA follows: TGTGCCAGCAGCCTAACCCAGGGAACTGAAGCTTTCTTT.

This sequence joins TRBV12-3 or TRBV12-4 and TRBJ1-2; no definite D call. There are 12 residues in the CDR3. The germline V and J ends were trimmed by 6 bases and 4 bases, with 9 bases remaining between them. CDR3 in DNA: TGTGCCAGCAGATCAGTCCCCTATGGCTACACCTTC. Translated, it gives CASRSVPYGYTF.

This clone was found once. The V call is TRBV9, the J call TRBJ2-2; 7 bases are a match to TRBD2. The CDR3 extends over 17 amino acids. V lost 0 bases and J lost 2; bases outside the gene matches: 7. Per the germline V gene, CDR1 is SGDLS and CDR2 is YYNGEE. The CDR3 reads CASSVVKGLPNTGELFF. The CDR3 DNA follows: TGTGCCAGCAGCGTAGTCAAGGGACTACCTAACACCGGGGAGCTGTTTTTT.

V usage is TRBV7-8 and J usage is TRBJ1-3; D uncertain. Looked up from germline, CDR1 is SGHVS and CDR2 is FQNEAQ. Trimming stripped 5 bases from V and 6 bases from J, with 17 bases between. The CDR3 length is 15 residues. The CDR3 coding sequence is TGTGCCAGCAGCCCCGGCCTACGGGGAGAAAACACCATATATTTT. This sequence encodes CASSPGLRGENTIYF.

This clone was detected only once. The chain links TRBV5-1 to TRBJ1-1; D possibly corresponds to TRBD1 (5 bases). V lost 0 bases and J 11 bases, leaving 17 bases between the germline ends. The CDR3 is 14 amino acids. Germline lookup yields CDR1 SGHRS and CDR2 YFSETQ. The DNA for the CDR3 is TGCGCCAGCAGCTTGGCAGGAAACAAGGGGTGGGCTTTCTTT. Translated: CASSLAGNKGWAFF.

CDR3 sequence: CASSQEGTGARETQYF. The CDR3 DNA is TGTGCCAGCAGCCAAGAAGGAACGGGAGCTCGAGAGACCCAGTACTTC. The gene calls are TRBV4-2 and TRBJ2-5; perhaps TRBD2 as D (6 bases). The CDR3 contains 16 residues. V lost 0 bases and J 4 bases, leaving 15 bases between the germline ends. The germline V gene encodes CDR1 LGHNA and CDR2 YNFKEQ.

The chain recombines TRBV7-8 with TRBJ1-2, with TRBD1 matching over 11 bases. J was trimmed by 4 bases and V by 5 bases; bases with no gene match: 6. Per the germline V gene, CDR1 is SGHVS and CDR2 is FQNEAQ. CDR3 length: 15 residues. CDR3: CASSLGTGGTYGYTF. DNA of the CDR3: TGTGCCAGCAGCCTCGGGACAGGGGGGACCTATGGCTACACCTTC.

This clone was detected only a few times. The chain employs TRBV19 and TRBJ1-2; D is unresolved. Germline V CDR1 and CDR2: LNHDA, SQIVND (reference sequence). V was shortened by 5 bases and J by 4 bases, with 17 bases between the two germline ends. This CDR3 has 15 amino acids. CDR3 coding DNA: TGTGCCAGTAGTTTACCAGCGGGGAAGAGCTATGGCTACACCTTC. Translated, it gives CASSLPAGKSYGYTF.

This chain uses TRBV9 with TRBJ2-3, with TRBD2 matching over 16 bases. This CDR3 contains 20 residues. Trimming took 4 bases from V and 4 from J; bases not matched to a gene: 15. The V gene's germline CDR1 is SGDLS and CDR2 YYNGEE. The CDR3 reads CASSPNPGLAGGEVADTQYF. CDR3 DNA: TGTGCCAGCAGCCCCAACCCGGGACTAGCGGGAGGGGAGGTGGCAGATACGCAGTATTTT.

The chain employs TRBV6-6 and TRBJ1-1, with a tentative D call TRBD1 (5 bases). The V gene's germline CDR1 is MNHNY and CDR2 SVGAGI (reference sequence). This CDR3 is built from 12 residues. V lost 6 bases, J lost 11 bases, and 16 bases lay in between. CDR3 coding DNA: TGTGCCAGCAGGACCGCCAGGGTTGGGGCTTTCTTT. Amino acids: CASRTARVGAFF.

The gene calls are TRBV6-5 and TRBJ1-5; a possible D gene is TRBD1 (6 bases). V lost 6 bases and J 4 bases, leaving 16 bases between the germline ends. Germline V gives CDR1 MNHEY, CDR2 SVGAGI. The CDR3 is made up of 15 amino acids. The CDR3 protein is CASRADQGKNQPQHF. The CDR3 DNA is TGTGCCAGCAGGGCCGACCAGGGGAAAAATCAGCCCCAGCATTTT.

V is TRBV28 and J is TRBJ1-5; TRBD1 matches 8 bases. Germline values: CDR1 MDHEN, CDR2 SYDVKM. This CDR3 contains 15 residues. Losses at the gene ends were 5 bases for V and 5 bases for J; bases not matched to a gene: 8. CDR3 amino acids: CASSRTGQGYQPQHF. CDR3 bases: TGTGCCAGCAGTCGAACCGGACAGGGTTATCAGCCCCAGCATTTT.

The rearrangement joins TRBV30 to TRBJ2-7; TRBD1 matches 7 bases. CDR3 length: 14 amino acids. Losses at the gene ends were 2 bases for V and 2 bases for J; bases not matched to a gene: 6. CDR1 is GTSNPN and CDR2 is SVGIG in the germline V gene (reference sequence). CDR3 amino acids: CAWSTYRGAYEQYF. DNA of the CDR3: TGTGCCTGGAGTACCTACAGGGGCGCCTACGAGCAGTACTTC.

J is TRBJ1-1 and V is TRBV30; D may be TRBD1 (5 bases). Trimming shortened V by 0 bases and J by 10 bases, and 12 bases separated the two germline ends. CDR1 is GTSNPN and CDR2 is SVGIG in the germline V gene (reference sequence). The CDR3 has 12 residues. The DNA of the CDR3 is TGTGCCTGGAGTGTTCCAGGGTTAAGAGCTTTCTTT. It translates to CAWSVPGLRAFF.

The chain has TRBV4-1 and TRBJ1-5, with 9 bases aligning to TRBD1. This CDR3 has 16 residues. CDR1 is MGHRA, CDR2 YSYEKL, per germline. The J segment lost 3 bases and the V segment lost 2 bases, leaving 5 bases of the junction unmatched. The CDR3 bases are TGCGCCAGCAGCCAACTGGGACAGGGTCACAATCAGCCCCAGCATTTT. Amino acids: CASSQLGQGHNQPQHF.

The chain links TRBV5-1 to TRBJ1-6; 7 bases align to TRBD1. Germline CDR1 is SGHRS and CDR2 is YFSETQ. The CDR3 extends over 14 amino acids. The V segment lost 0 bases and the J segment 6 bases; nucleotides outside the gene matches: 0. The CDR3 DNA sequence: TGCGCCAGCAGCTTGGGACAGGGTAATTCACCCCTCCACTTT. Protein product: CASSLGQGNSPLHF.

The CDR3 region is CAWSDRVNSPLHF. CDR3 coding DNA: TGTGCCTGGAGTGACAGGGTTAATTCACCCCTCCACTTT. This rearrangement joins TRBV30 to TRBJ1-6, with D possibly being TRBD1 (6 bases). V lost 1 base and J lost 6, with 7 bases in between. CDR3 length: 13 amino acids. The germline CDR1 and CDR2 sequences are GTSNPN and SVGIG (reference sequence).